This T cell receptor beta chain is drawn from a study of T-cell memory formation after mild COVID-19. Study-wide background: TCR clusters were largely donor specific.

Researchers used 5'RACE with constant-segment primers to make TCR alpha and TCR beta cDNA libraries that carry sample barcodes and UMIs. TCRdb redid the calling of the 5' RACE reads with MiXCR, one entry per CDR3 protein. The table lists about 400,000 distinct CDR3 sequences, approximately 24% of them singletons. As for this clonotype: At one end, the junction sequence differs from germline, possibly due to a read error.

Germline V lookup: CDR1 SNHLY, CDR2 FYNNEI. This CDR3 spans 15 amino acids. The rearrangement links TRBV2 to TRBJ2-1, with D maybe TRBD1 (5 bases). Sequenced: PBMCs or a T cell subset sorted from them (not recorded which). This TCR was recovered from an adult woman who had mild COVID-19 (a few samples of this study predate the infection). Cell type and time point are not known. DNA of the CDR3: TGTGCCAGCAGTGGTGACAGCTCTCCCTACACTGAGCAGTTCTTC. Its translation is CASSGDSSPYTEQFF. Full variable domain (missing parts from reference TRBV2 and TRBJ2-1): EPEVTQTPSHQVTQMGQEVILRCVPISNHLYFYWYRQILGQKVEFLVSFYNNEISEKSEIFDDQFSVERPDGSNFTLKIRSTKLEDSAMYFCASSGDSSPYTEQFFGPGTRLTVL.